These T cell receptor beta chains were read from a single sample in a study of T cell changes during pregnancy in multiple sclerosis. Profiled with immunoSEQ multiplex PCR; TCRdb holds only in-frame clones, not every one. The sample contains about 63,000 clones, 80% to 95% of which appear only once. The source was CD8+ T cells from peripheral blood mononuclear cells, collected in the second trimester of pregnancy. These receptors all come from a female donor with multiple sclerosis, enrolled in a pregnancy study. The CDR3 runs from the conserved cysteine through the conserved F or W. D genes are given only for firm matches. The size of a clone is reported for some rows only, either as once, few or many, or as a class for expanded clones.

clone size: NA
J gene: TRBJ2-7
V gene: TRBV27
D gene: TRBD2
CDR3 DNA: TGTGCCAGCAGAGGAGATAGCGGGAGCATCTACGAGCAGTACTTC
CDR3 protein: CASRGDSGSIYEQYF

clone size: NA
J gene: TRBJ2-7
V gene: TRBV6-1
D gene: NA
CDR3 DNA: TGTGCCAGCAGTGGAGGGTGGACCTACGAGCAGTACTTC
CDR3 protein: CASSGGWTYEQYF

clone size: NA
J gene: TRBJ2-5
V gene: TRBV28
D gene: TRBD1
CDR3 DNA: TGTGCCAGCAGAGTGGCGACAGGGTGGGAGACCCAGTACTTC
CDR3 protein: CASRVATGWETQYF

clone size: few
J gene: TRBJ2-2
V gene: TRBV27
D gene: TRBD1
CDR3 DNA: TGTGCCAGCAGTTCCCGACAGGGGGGTGCCGGGGAGCTGTTTTTT
CDR3 protein: CASSSRQGGAGELFF

clone size: NA
J gene: TRBJ2-7
V gene: TRBV5-5
D gene: NA
CDR3 DNA: TGTGCCAGCAGATATGGAGGGCCCGAGGGGGCTGTTTACGAGCAGTACTTC
CDR3 protein: CASRYGGPEGAVYEQYF

clone size: NA
J gene: TRBJ2-7
V gene: TRBV6-5
D gene: NA
CDR3 DNA: TGTGCCAGCAGTAAACGACTGGCGGCCTCCTACGAGCAGTACTTC
CDR3 protein: CASSKRLAASYEQYF

clone size: NA
J gene: TRBJ2-7
V gene: TRBV5-1
D gene: NA
CDR3 DNA: TGCGCCAGCAGCTTGGAGGGGCCTCCAAGCTCCTACGAGCAGTACTTC
CDR3 protein: CASSLEGPPSSYEQYF

clone size: NA
J gene: TRBJ2-1
V gene: TRBV30
D gene: TRBD2
CDR3 DNA: TGTGCCTGGAGTGGTGGGACTAGCGGCGAGCAGTTCTTC
CDR3 protein: CAWSGGTSGEQFF

clone size: NA
J gene: TRBJ1-2
V gene: TRBV5-3
D gene: NA
CDR3 DNA: TGTGCCAGAAGCTTGTCGGGAACAGTCTACTATGGCTACACCTTC
CDR3 protein: CARSLSGTVYYGYTF

clone size: NA
J gene: TRBJ2-7
V gene: TRBV7-9
D gene: NA
CDR3 DNA: TGTGCCAGCAGTTTCCCAACCACAGACGAGCAGTACTTC
CDR3 protein: CASSFPTTDEQYF

clone size: NA
J gene: TRBJ1-2
V gene: TRBV29-1
D gene: NA
CDR3 DNA: TGCAGCGTTGAATGGGCCGGCGACTATGGCTACACCTTC
CDR3 protein: CSVEWAGDYGYTF

clone size: NA
J gene: TRBJ1-1
V gene: TRBV27
D gene: TRBD1
CDR3 DNA: TGTGCCAGCAGTTTTTGGGGGACAGAAGTTTTCTTT
CDR3 protein: CASSFWGTEVFF

clone size: NA
J gene: TRBJ1-1
V gene: TRBV19
D gene: NA
CDR3 DNA: TGTGCCAGTAGTATAGGAGGGTCCGAAGCTTTCTTT
CDR3 protein: CASSIGGSEAFF

clone size: NA
J gene: TRBJ2-3
V gene: TRBV9
D gene: TRBD1
CDR3 DNA: TGTGCCAGCAGCGTAGACGGGACAGGGAAAGATACGCAGTATTTT
CDR3 protein: CASSVDGTGKDTQYF